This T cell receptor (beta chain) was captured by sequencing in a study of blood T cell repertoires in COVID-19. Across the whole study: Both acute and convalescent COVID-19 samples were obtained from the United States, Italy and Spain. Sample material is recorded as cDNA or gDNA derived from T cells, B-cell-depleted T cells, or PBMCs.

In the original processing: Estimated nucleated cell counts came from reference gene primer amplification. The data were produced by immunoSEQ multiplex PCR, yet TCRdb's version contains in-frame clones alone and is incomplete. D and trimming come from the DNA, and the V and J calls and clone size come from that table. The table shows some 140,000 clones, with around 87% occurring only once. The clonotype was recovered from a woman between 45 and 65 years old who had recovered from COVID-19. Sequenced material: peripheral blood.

The CDR3 bases are TGTGCCAGTAGTATGCCAGGGGGCGCGGAGTACCAAGAGACCCAGTACTTC. Residues: CASSMPGGAEYQETQYF. The chain links TRBV19 to TRBJ2-5, with 8 bases lining up with TRBD1. The germline CDR1 and CDR2 sequences are LNHDA and SQIVND (reference sequence). V lost 3 bases and J lost 0; bases outside the gene matches: 9. The CDR3 covers 17 residues.